This TCR beta chain came from a study of beta chain features in type 1 diabetes. Study-level points and caveats: Patients with type 1 diabetes carried fewer insertions and had more deletions at their VDJ junctions. It was not settled here whether HLA type affects TCRB rearrangement. Shorter TCRB CDR3s, moderately but significantly so, were found in Type 1 diabetes patients in all four CD4+ subsets.

V shed 6 bases and J shed 4 bases, with 13 bases lying between them. There are 13 residues in the CDR3. The germline V gene encodes CDR1 SQVTM and CDR2 ANQGSEA. A word on this clone: No antigen is known for it.

Investigators reverse transcribed all isolated RNA, so they sequenced expressed TCRB transcripts. The method was immunoSEQ multiplex PCR; TCRdb's version includes in-frame clones alone and lacks a portion of them. The sample contains hundreds of thousands of clones, around an eighth of which appear only once. The clonotype originates from a man aged 18 to 29 with type 1 diabetes. The J gene is TRBJ1-5, the V gene TRBV29-1; D remains unclear. The sequenced sample was naive CD4+ T cells from blood. The CDR3 region is CSVLTLRNQPQHF. The CDR3 nucleotides read TGCAGCGTCCTGACCTTACGGAATCAGCCCCAGCATTTT.